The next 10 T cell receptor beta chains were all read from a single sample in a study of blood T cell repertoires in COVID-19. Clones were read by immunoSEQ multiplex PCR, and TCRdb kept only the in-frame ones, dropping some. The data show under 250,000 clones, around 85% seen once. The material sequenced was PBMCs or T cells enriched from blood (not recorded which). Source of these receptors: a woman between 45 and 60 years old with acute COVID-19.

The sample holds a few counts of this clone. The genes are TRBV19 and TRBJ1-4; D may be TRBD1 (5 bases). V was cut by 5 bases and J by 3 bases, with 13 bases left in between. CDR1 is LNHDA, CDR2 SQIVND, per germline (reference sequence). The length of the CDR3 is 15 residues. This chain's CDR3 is CASSLRQRSNEKLFF. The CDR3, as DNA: TGTGCCAGTAGTCTCAGACAGCGATCTAATGAAAAACTGTTTTTT.

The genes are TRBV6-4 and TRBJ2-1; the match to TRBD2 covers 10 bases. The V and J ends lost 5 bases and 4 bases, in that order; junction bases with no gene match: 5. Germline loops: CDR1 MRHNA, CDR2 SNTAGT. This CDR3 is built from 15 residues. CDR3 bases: TGTGCCAGCAGTTTTCTAGCGGGGGCGTACAATGAGCAGTTCTTC. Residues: CASSFLAGAYNEQFF.

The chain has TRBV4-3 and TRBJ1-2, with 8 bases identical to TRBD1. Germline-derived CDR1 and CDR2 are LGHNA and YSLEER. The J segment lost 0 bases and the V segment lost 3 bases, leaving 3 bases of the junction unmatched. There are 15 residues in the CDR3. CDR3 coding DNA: TGCGCCAGCAGCCAGGGGACAGGTACTAACTATGGCTACACCTTC. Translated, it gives CASSQGTGTNYGYTF.

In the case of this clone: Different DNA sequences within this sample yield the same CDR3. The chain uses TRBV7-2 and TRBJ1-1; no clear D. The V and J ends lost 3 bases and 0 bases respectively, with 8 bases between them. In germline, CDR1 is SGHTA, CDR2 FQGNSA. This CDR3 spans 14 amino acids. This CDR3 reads CASSFPGLNTEAFF. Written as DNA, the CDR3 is TGTGCCAGCAGCTTTCCAGGCTTGAACACTGAAGCTTTCTTT.

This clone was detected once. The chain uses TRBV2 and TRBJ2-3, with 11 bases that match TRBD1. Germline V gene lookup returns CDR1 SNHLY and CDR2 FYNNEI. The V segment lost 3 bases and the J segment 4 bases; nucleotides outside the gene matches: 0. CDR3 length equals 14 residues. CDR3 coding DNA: TGTGCCAGCAGTGAGGGACAGGGGGCAGATACGCAGTATTTT. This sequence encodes CASSEGQGADTQYF.

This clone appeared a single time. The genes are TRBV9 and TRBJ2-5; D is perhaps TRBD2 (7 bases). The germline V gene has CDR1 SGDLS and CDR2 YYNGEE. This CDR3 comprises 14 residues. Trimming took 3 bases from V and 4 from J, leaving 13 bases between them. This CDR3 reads CASSGGGQGETQYF. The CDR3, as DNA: TGTGCCAGCAGCGGGGGGGGGCAGGGAGAGACCCAGTACTTC.

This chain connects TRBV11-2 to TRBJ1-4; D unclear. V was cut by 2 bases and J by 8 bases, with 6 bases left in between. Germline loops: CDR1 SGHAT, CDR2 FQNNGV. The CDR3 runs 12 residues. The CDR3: CASSLNREKLFF. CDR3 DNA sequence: TGTGCCAGCAGCTTAAACCGGGAAAAACTGTTTTTT. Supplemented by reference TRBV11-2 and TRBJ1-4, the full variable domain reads EAGVAQSPRYKIIEKRQSVAFWCNPISGHATLYWYQQILGQGPKLLIQFQNNGVVDDSQLPKDRFSAERLKGVDSTLKIQPAKLEDSAVYLCASSLNREKLFFGSGTQLSVL.

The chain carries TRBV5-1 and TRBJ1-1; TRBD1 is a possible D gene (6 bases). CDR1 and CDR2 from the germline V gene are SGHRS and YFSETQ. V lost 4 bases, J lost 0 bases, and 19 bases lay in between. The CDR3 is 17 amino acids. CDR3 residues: CASSHKGGGIMNTEAFF. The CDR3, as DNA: TGCGCCAGCAGCCATAAAGGTGGGGGCATCATGAACACTGAAGCTTTCTTT. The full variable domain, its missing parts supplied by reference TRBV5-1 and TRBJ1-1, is KAGVTQTPRYLIKTRGQQVTLSCSPISGHRSVSWYQQTPGQGLQFLFEYFSETQRNKGNFPGRFSGRQFSNSRSEMNVSTLELGDSALYLCASSHKGGGIMNTEAFFGQGTRLTVV.

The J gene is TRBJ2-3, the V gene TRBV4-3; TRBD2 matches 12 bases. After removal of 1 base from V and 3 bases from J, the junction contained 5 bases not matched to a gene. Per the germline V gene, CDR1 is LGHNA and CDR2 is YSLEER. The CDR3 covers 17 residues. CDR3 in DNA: TGCGCCAGCAGCCAAGGGGTACTAGCGGGGGGAACAGATACGCAGTATTTT. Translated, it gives CASSQGVLAGGTDTQYF.

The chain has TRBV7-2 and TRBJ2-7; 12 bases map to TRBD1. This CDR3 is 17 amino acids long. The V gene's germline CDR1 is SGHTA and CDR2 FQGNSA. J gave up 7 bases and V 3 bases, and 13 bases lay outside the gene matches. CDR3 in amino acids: CASSFASRDRGRWEQYF. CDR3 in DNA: TGTGCCAGCAGCTTCGCCTCCCGGGACAGGGGGCGATGGGAGCAGTACTTC. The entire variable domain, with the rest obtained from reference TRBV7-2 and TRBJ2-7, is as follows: GAGVSQSPSNKVTEKGKDVELRCDPISGHTALYWYRQSLGQGLEFLIYFQGNSAPDKSGLPSDRFSAERTGGSVSTLTIQRTQQEDSAVYLCASSFASRDRGRWEQYFGPGTRLTVT.